The 27 T cell receptor beta chains in this list originate from one sample, sequenced in a study of vaccination effects on CD4 cells after COVID-19. Only in-frame clones appear in the TCRdb table, and some are missing; sequencing was by immunoSEQ multiplex PCR. This sample has more than 20,000 clones; around 75% occur once, and the top ten carry over 9%. Using viral peptide pools, the ViraFEST assay grew out antigen-specific CD4+ T cells prior to sequencing. Around day 10 of culture, CD4+ T cells were separated out. None of these healthy vaccinees had been infected with SARS-CoV-2 before vaccination. Their antigens are not known. The sequenced sample was CD4+ T cells from PBMCs cultured with HCoV-NL63 spike peptides, obtained before COVID-19 vaccination. The receptors derive from a human donor who received a COVID-19 vaccine.

In DNA, the CDR3 is TGCGCCAGCAGCGAAACAGGCGCCTTAAACTATGGCTACACCTTC. This sequence encodes CASSETGALNYGYTF. The gene calls are TRBV5-1 and TRBJ1-2, with D possibly being TRBD1 (5 bases). This CDR3 is 15 amino acids long. Trimming took off 4 bases at V and 2 bases at J, with 15 bases between the two ends. The germline V gene encodes CDR1 SGHRS and CDR2 YFSETQ.

The V gene is TRBV25-1, the J gene TRBJ2-5, with D possibly matching TRBD2 (6 bases). Trimming took 5 bases from V and 2 from J, leaving 18 bases between them. Germline V gene data show CDR1 as MGHDK and CDR2 as SYGVNS. The CDR3 extends over 16 amino acids. CDR3 amino acids: CASSRLGLGRQETQYF. The CDR3 DNA reads as TGTGCCAGCAGTAGATTGGGATTAGGGAGGCAAGAGACCCAGTACTTC.

The chain uses TRBV11-3 and TRBJ2-3; D is perhaps TRBD1 (5 bases). V dropped 8 bases and J dropped 0 bases, with 15 bases sitting between them. Germline lookup yields CDR1 SGHNT and CDR2 YENEEA. The CDR3 length is 15 residues. The CDR3 region has the DNA TGTGCCAGCCCTACGCAGGGATCTAGCACAGATACGCAGTATTTT. It encodes CASPTQGSSTDTQYF.

The table lists this clone with a count of one. This chain uses TRBV12-3 or TRBV12-4 with TRBJ1-2, with D possibly TRBD1 on 5 matching bases. Trimming cost V 5 bases and J 5 bases, with 12 bases left between them. The CDR3 extends over 13 amino acids. As DNA, the CDR3 is TGTGCCAGCAGTACCGGGCCAGGGTATGGCTACACCTTC. Translating it yields CASSTGPGYGYTF.

V gene TRBV18 combines with J gene TRBJ2-7; a weak D match, TRBD2 (6 bases). Germline V gene lookup returns CDR1 KGHSH and CDR2 LQKENI. The V gene lost 3 bases and the J gene lost 0 bases, with 15 bases spanning the gap. This CDR3 contains 16 residues. The CDR3 sequence is CASSPPGQRASYEQYF. The CDR3 nucleotides are TGTGCCAGCTCACCCCCGGGGCAGCGGGCCTCCTACGAGCAGTACTTC.

V usage is TRBV7-2 and J usage is TRBJ2-5; D not resolved. V lost 3 bases and J 7 bases, leaving 21 bases between the germline ends. Germline V lookup: CDR1 SGHTA, CDR2 FQGNSA. The CDR3 has 16 residues. The CDR3 DNA reads as TGTGCCAGCAGCTTGGTATCAGACCGGGTGTTGAGGACCCAGTACTTC. It codes for CASSLVSDRVLRTQYF. Variable domain in full (rest from reference TRBV7-2 and TRBJ2-5): GAGVSQSPSNKVTEKGKDVELRCDPISGHTALYWYRQSLGQGLEFLIYFQGNSAPDKSGLPSDRFSAERTGGSVSTLTIQRTQQEDSAVYLCASSLVSDRVLRTQYFGPGTRLLVL.

In its sample, this clone was seen a few times. The chain combines TRBV11-2 with TRBJ1-2; 7 bases align to TRBD1. This CDR3 comprises 14 residues. Germline V lookup: CDR1 SGHAT, CDR2 FQNNGV. Losses at the gene ends were 5 bases for V and 8 bases for J; bases not matched to a gene: 11. The DNA for the CDR3 is TGTGCCAGCAGCCCACAGGGGTTTTGGAACGGCTACACCTTC. Its protein is CASSPQGFWNGYTF.

The rearrangement links TRBV2 to TRBJ2-7, with 10 bases lining up with TRBD2. The CDR3 runs 17 residues. V lost 0 bases and J lost 2; bases outside the gene matches: 7. CDR1 SNHLY and CDR2 FYNNEI come from the germline V gene. The chain's CDR3 is CASSEASTSGLAYEQYF. The CDR3 DNA follows: TGTGCCAGCAGTGAAGCGTCGACTAGCGGGTTGGCCTACGAGCAGTACTTC.

In this sample, this clone turned up a few times. The chain links TRBV19 to TRBJ1-3, with no clear D. V was trimmed by 6 bases and J by 0 bases, leaving 9 bases between them. CDR3 length equals 14 residues. Germline CDR1 is LNHDA and CDR2 is SQIVND (reference sequence). The CDR3 spells CASSFGSSGNTIYF. The CDR3, as DNA: TGTGCCAGTAGCTTCGGAAGCTCTGGAAACACCATATATTTT.

This chain links TRBV27 with TRBJ2-1; TRBD2 matches at 12 bases. V trimming: 0 bases; J trimming: 7 bases; junction bases outside the gene matches: 4. The length of the CDR3 is 16 residues. Germline loops: CDR1 MNHEY, CDR2 SMNVEV (reference sequence). CDR3 residues: CASSLSPLAGGNEQFF. The CDR3, as DNA: TGTGCCAGCAGTTTATCCCCCCTAGCGGGAGGGAATGAGCAGTTCTTC.

This rearrangement joins TRBV2 to TRBJ2-5, with TRBD1 matching 9 bases. Trimming took 0 bases from V and 4 from J; bases not matched to a gene: 9. The CDR3 runs to 17 residues. From germline, CDR1 is SNHLY and CDR2 FYNNEI. The CDR3 loop reads CASSEALLGTGLETQYF. CDR3 DNA sequence: TGTGCCAGCAGTGAAGCGCTTCTTGGGACAGGGTTAGAGACCCAGTACTTC.

This clone turned up a few times. The chain carries TRBV5-1 and TRBJ2-3; D gene uncertain. The CDR3 totals 15 residues. Trimming left V 2 bases short and J 2 bases short, with 12 bases between. CDR1 is SGHRS and CDR2 is YFSETQ in the germline V gene. The CDR3 reads CASSLMTRSTDTQYF. The CDR3 DNA follows: TGCGCCAGCAGCTTAATGACACGGTCCACAGATACGCAGTATTTT.

The chain combines TRBV4-1 with TRBJ2-5; 7 nucleotides agree with TRBD2. J was trimmed by 3 bases and V by 0 bases; bases with no gene match: 1. The CDR3 spans 14 residues. Looked up from germline, CDR1 is MGHRA and CDR2 is YSYEKL. CDR3 loop: CASSQDRGEETQYF. DNA of the CDR3: TGCGCCAGCAGCCAAGATCGGGGGGAAGAGACCCAGTACTTC.

This chain joins TRBV19 and TRBJ2-2, with a weak D call TRBD2 (6 bases). This CDR3 contains 17 residues. Germline CDR1 LNHDA, CDR2 SQIVND (reference sequence). The V end lost 5 bases, the J end lost 4 bases, and 20 bases lay between the germline ends. The CDR3 sequence: CASSPSVRMGGTGELFF. As DNA, the CDR3 is TGTGCCAGTAGTCCCAGTGTCCGAATGGGGGGCACCGGGGAGCTGTTTTTT.

The chain links TRBV6-5 to TRBJ1-1; possibly TRBD1 for D (5 bases). V lost 6 bases and J 6 bases, leaving 14 bases between the germline ends. In germline, CDR1 is MNHEY, CDR2 SVGAGI. This CDR3 spans 13 amino acids. Here the CDR3 reads CASRSAGGSEAFF. CDR3 nucleotides: TGTGCCAGCAGGTCTGCCGGGGGTTCTGAAGCTTTCTTT.

The CDR3 sequence: CATSDPRWDRARGELFF. DNA of the CDR3: TGTGCCACCAGTGATCCTCGATGGGACAGGGCGCGAGGGGAGCTGTTTTTT. This sequence joins TRBV24-1 and TRBJ2-2; TRBD1 matches at 9 bases. J was trimmed by 8 bases and V by 3 bases; bases with no gene match: 12. CDR3 length equals 17 residues. Germline V gene data show CDR1 as KGHDR and CDR2 as SFDVKD.

This clone was detected a few times. This sequence joins TRBV3-1 (or the pseudogene TRBV3-2) and TRBJ2-1; 10 nucleotides match TRBD2. Germline CDR1 reads LGHDT; CDR2 reads YNNKEL (reference sequence). The V segment lost 0 bases and the J segment 12 bases; nucleotides outside the gene matches: 8. The CDR3 has 15 residues. CDR3 residues: CASSQDIGSGRGQFF. The CDR3 DNA reads TGTGCCAGCAGCCAAGATATTGGGAGCGGGAGGGGGCAGTTCTTC.

The V gene is TRBV30, the J gene TRBJ1-6; D unclear. Trimming shortened V by 3 bases and J by 8 bases, and 11 bases separated the two germline ends. Germline CDR1 GTSNPN, CDR2 SVGIG (reference sequence). The CDR3 runs to 13 residues. CDR3 protein: CAWRGNRYSPLHF. In DNA form, the CDR3 reads TGTGCCTGGAGGGGGAACAGATATTCACCCCTCCACTTT.

The chain couples TRBV9 to TRBJ2-3, with D unresolved. Germline V gene lookup returns CDR1 SGDLS and CDR2 YYNGEE. The V end was cut by 0 bases, the J end by 0 bases, with 5 bases between. CDR3 length: 14 amino acids. The CDR3 DNA follows: TGTGCCAGCAGCGTAGGGCAGAGCACAGATACGCAGTATTTT. It encodes CASSVGQSTDTQYF.

The chain recombines TRBV11-3 with TRBJ2-2; TRBD2 agrees at 8 bases. CDR1 and CDR2 (germline): SGHNT, YENEEA. This CDR3 contains 18 residues. The V segment lost 0 bases and the J segment 5 bases; nucleotides outside the gene matches: 11. Written as DNA, the CDR3 is TGTGCCAGCAGCTTAGAGCAGTCCGGGACTAGATCTACCGGGGAGCTGTTTTTT. Its protein product is CASSLEQSGTRSTGELFF.

This chain uses TRBV5-4 with TRBJ2-6; D is ambiguous. This CDR3 comprises 16 residues. Trimming removed 3 bases at V and 2 bases at J, with 12 bases between. CDR1 SGHNT and CDR2 YYREEE come from the germline V gene (reference sequence). The CDR3 DNA reads TGTGCCAGCAGCTCGCCCACCCTGGCTGGGGCCAACGTCCTGACTTTC. Translation gives CASSSPTLAGANVLTF.

The chain joins TRBV12-3 or TRBV12-4 to TRBJ2-4; the D is unclear. CDR3 length: 12 residues. Trimming pared 5 bases from V and 9 bases from J, leaving 11 bases between. Here the CDR3 reads CASSTPVGIQYF. As DNA, the CDR3 is TGTGCCAGCAGTACCCCCGTTGGCATTCAGTACTTC.

In this sample, this clone turned up a few times. This chain links TRBV10-1 with TRBJ2-7; 13 positions agree with TRBD2. J lost 6 bases, V lost 6 bases, and 11 bases had no gene match. This CDR3 spans 16 amino acids. Per the germline V gene, CDR1 is WNHNN and CDR2 is SYGVQD (reference sequence). CDR3 sequence (DNA): TGCGCCAGCAGACTAGCGGGAGGGCCAGTGGCTGGCGAGCAGTACTTC. It encodes CASRLAGGPVAGEQYF.

V is TRBV4-1 and J is TRBJ2-7, with 10 bases identical to TRBD2. This CDR3 is 17 amino acids long. With V trimmed by 4 bases and J by 0 bases, 9 bases remained unmatched. The germline gives CDR1 MGHRA, CDR2 YSYEKL. The chain's CDR3 is CASSLYPSGGSSYEQYF. The CDR3 region has the DNA TGCGCCAGCAGCCTCTACCCTAGCGGGGGCAGCTCCTACGAGCAGTACTTC.

The chain employs TRBV29-1 and TRBJ2-2; D is perhaps TRBD2 (6 bases). The V gene lost 4 bases and the J gene lost 3 bases, with 9 bases spanning the gap. This CDR3 contains 13 residues. Germline lookup yields CDR1 SQVTM and CDR2 ANQGSEA. The CDR3 DNA reads as TGCAGCGTTGCTAGCGTGTACACCGGGGAGCTGTTTTTT. Its protein is CSVASVYTGELFF.

The V gene is TRBV27, the J gene TRBJ2-1, with 9 bases matching TRBD1. Per the germline V gene, CDR1 is MNHEY and CDR2 is SMNVEV (reference sequence). The CDR3 is made up of 17 amino acids. V was clipped by 5 bases and J by 1 base; unmatched bases: 9. As DNA, the CDR3 is TGTGCCAGCAGTACGGGACAGGGAAGGGGATCCTACAATGAGCAGTTCTTC. It is translated as CASSTGQGRGSYNEQFF.

The chain links TRBV5-1 to TRBJ2-2, with TRBD2 matching 8 bases. Germline CDR1 is SGHRS and CDR2 is YFSETQ. The CDR3 length is 17 residues. The J segment lost 4 bases and the V segment lost 0 bases, leaving 8 bases of the junction unmatched. CDR3 protein: CASSLGSGGPSTGELFF. The CDR3 nucleotides read TGCGCCAGCAGCTTGGGATCGGGAGGGCCGAGCACCGGGGAGCTGTTTTTT. Complete variable domain (other parts from reference TRBV5-1 and TRBJ2-2): KAGVTQTPRYLIKTRGQQVTLSCSPISGHRSVSWYQQTPGQGLQFLFEYFSETQRNKGNFPGRFSGRQFSNSRSEMNVSTLELGDSALYLCASSLGSGGPSTGELFFGEGSRLTVL.